This T cell receptor (beta chain) was found in a study of graft-versus-host responses after intestinal transplantation. Looking at the study overall: All recipients were transplanted with multivisceral, liver-intestinal, or isolated intestinal grafts.

Broader study findings: Marrow from the recipient contained GvH clones, some of which had appeared first in ileum or blood.

V shed 7 bases, J shed 6 bases, and the junction held 9 bases outside the gene matches. CDR1 is SEHNR and CDR2 is FQNEAQ in the germline V gene (reference sequence). The CDR3 contains 14 residues. Turning to this clone: Antigen unknown.

Sequencing used immunoSEQ multiplex PCR; TCRdb keeps in-frame clones, though not all of them. The sample contains 15,000 to 20,000 clones, over 70% of which appear only once. The receptor's source is a human patient who received an intestinal transplant, so some T cells may come from the graft donor. Material: PBMCs, obtained 14 days after transplant. The chain employs TRBV7-9 and TRBJ2-3, with 8 positions matching TRBD2. CDR3 nucleotides: TGTGCCAGCATCCTTTCCGGGACTAGGGATACGCAGTATTTT. Encoded protein: CASILSGTRDTQYF.